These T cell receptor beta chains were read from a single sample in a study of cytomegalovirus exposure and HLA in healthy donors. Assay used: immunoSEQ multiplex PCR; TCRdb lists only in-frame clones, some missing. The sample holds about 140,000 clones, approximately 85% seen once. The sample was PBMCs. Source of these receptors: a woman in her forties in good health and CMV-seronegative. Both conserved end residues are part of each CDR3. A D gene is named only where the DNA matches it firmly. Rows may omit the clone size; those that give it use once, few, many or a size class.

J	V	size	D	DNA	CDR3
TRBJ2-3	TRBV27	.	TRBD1	TGTGCCAGCCGCCCTACAGGGGATCAGCACGGCACAGATACGCAGTATTTT	CASRPTGDQHGTDTQYF
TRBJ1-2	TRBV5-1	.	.	TGCGCCAGCAGCTTGGAGGGGCTGAGCGGCTACACCTTC	CASSLEGLSGYTF
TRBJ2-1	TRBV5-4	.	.	TGTGCCAGCAGCTCCAAAACTGATTATGAGCAGTTCTTC	CASSSKTDYEQFF
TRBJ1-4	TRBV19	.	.	TGTGCCAGTAGTATCCCCTCGGGGGAAGGGGAAAAACTGTTTTTT	CASSIPSGEGEKLFF
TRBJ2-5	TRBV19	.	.	TGTGCCAGTAGTGAGAAACAAGAGACCCAGTACTTC	CASSEKQETQYF
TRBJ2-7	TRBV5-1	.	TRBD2	TGCGCCAGCAGCGCACTAGCGGGACTTTCCTACGAGCAGTACTTC	CASSALAGLSYEQYF
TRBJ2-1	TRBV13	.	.	TGTGCCAGCAGCTCCCCACTAGGGCCCCACAATGAGCAGTTCTTC	CASSSPLGPHNEQFF
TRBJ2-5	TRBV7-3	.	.	TGTGCCAGCAGCCCAAACGGGGGCCAAGAGACCCAGTACTTC	CASSPNGGQETQYF
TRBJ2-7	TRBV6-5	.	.	TGTGCCAGCAGCGGACTACTCTACGAGCAGTACTTC	CASSGLLYEQYF
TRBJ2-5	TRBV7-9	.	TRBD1	TGTGCCAGCAACACACAGGGGGAAGGAGAGACCCAGTACTTC	CASNTQGEGETQYF
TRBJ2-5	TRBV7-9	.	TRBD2	TGTGCCAGCAGCCCACGGACTAGCGGGAGGGACCAAGAGACCCAGTACTTC	CASSPRTSGRDQETQYF
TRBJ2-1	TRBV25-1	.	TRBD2	TGTGCCAGCAGTGACCTAGCGGGAGGGTACAATGAGCAGTTCTTC	CASSDLAGGYNEQFF
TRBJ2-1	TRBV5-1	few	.	TGCGCCAGCAGCAGAGACTACAATGAGCAGTTCTTC	CASSRDYNEQFF
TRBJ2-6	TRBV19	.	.	TGTGCCAGTAGTACCTCACTAGTCTCTGGGGCCAACGTCCTGACTTTC	CASSTSLVSGANVLTF